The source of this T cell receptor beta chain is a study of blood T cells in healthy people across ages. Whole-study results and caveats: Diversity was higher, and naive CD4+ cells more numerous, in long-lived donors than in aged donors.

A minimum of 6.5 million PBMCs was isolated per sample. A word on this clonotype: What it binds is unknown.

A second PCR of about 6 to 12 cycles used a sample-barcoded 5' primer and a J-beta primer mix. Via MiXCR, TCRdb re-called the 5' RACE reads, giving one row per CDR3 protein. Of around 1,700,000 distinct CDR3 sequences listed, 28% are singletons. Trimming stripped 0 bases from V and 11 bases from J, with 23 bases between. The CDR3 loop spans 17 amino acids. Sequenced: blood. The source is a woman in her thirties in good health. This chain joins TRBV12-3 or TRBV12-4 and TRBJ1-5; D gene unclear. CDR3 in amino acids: CASSLAVYIDPGGAQHF. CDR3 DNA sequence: TGTGCCAGCAGTTTAGCGGTATATATTGACCCCGGTGGGGCCCAGCATTTT.